The 13 T cell receptor beta chains below all came from one sample that was sequenced in a study of T cell responses to AZD1222 COVID-19 vaccine. The assay was immunoSEQ multiplex PCR, and TCRdb's table has in-frame clones only and misses some. Of under 85,000 clones in the sample, roughly nine tenths were seen once. The sample here was peripheral blood, taken on day 0 of AZD1222 vaccination. Receptors were obtained from an adult in good health.

The chain has TRBV4-1 and TRBJ1-1; 9 bases are a match to TRBD1. The CDR3 runs 16 residues. Germline assignment: CDR1 MGHRA and CDR2 YSYEKL. With V trimmed by 0 bases and J by 0 bases, 2 bases remained unmatched. This CDR3 reads CASSQEGTGMNTEAFF. Here the CDR3 DNA reads TGCGCCAGCAGCCAAGAAGGGACAGGGATGAACACTGAAGCTTTCTTT.

The chain uses TRBV6-1 and TRBJ1-1, with D unresolved. The CDR3 has 10 residues. Trimming took off 3 bases at V and 11 bases at J, with 7 bases between the two ends. The germline CDR1 and CDR2 sequences are MNHNS and SASEGT. As DNA, the CDR3 is TGTGCCAGCAGTGATGGAGATGCTTTCTTT. This sequence encodes CASSDGDAFF.

The chain links TRBV15 to TRBJ1-4, with D unresolved. This CDR3 spans 13 amino acids. V dropped 5 bases and J dropped 8 bases, with 12 bases sitting between them. The germline CDR1 and CDR2 sequences are LNHNV and YYDKDF (reference sequence). CDR3 sequence: CATSPQEGEKLFF. The CDR3 DNA reads TGTGCCACCAGCCCTCAAGAAGGGGAAAAACTGTTTTTT.

The rearrangement uses TRBV5-1 and TRBJ2-7; 7 bases agree with TRBD1. Germline V gene data show CDR1 as SGHRS and CDR2 as YFSETQ. The CDR3 has 14 amino acids. V shed 5 bases and J 2 bases; nucleotides not matched to a gene: 7. The CDR3 region has the DNA TGCGCCAGCAGTTCCGGACAGGCACCCTACGAGCAGTACTTC. Its translation: CASSSGQAPYEQYF.

The V call is TRBV29-1, the J call TRBJ2-5; perhaps TRBD2 as D (5 bases). The CDR3 covers 13 residues. V was clipped by 7 bases and J by 3 bases, with 15 bases between them. CDR1 is SQVTM, CDR2 ANQGSEA, per germline. The CDR3 region has the DNA TGCAGCGCCCGGAGGCCGAATGAAGAGACCCAGTACTTC. Translated, it gives CSARRPNEETQYF.

This chain connects TRBV5-1 to TRBJ2-7; 7 nucleotides line up with TRBD2. This CDR3 has 15 amino acids. Germline-derived CDR1 and CDR2 are SGHRS and YFSETQ. Germline trimming cut 0 bases from V and 6 bases from J; bases unmatched to any gene: 9. CDR3 protein: CASSLEPSGGGEQYF. CDR3 nucleotide sequence: TGCGCCAGCAGCTTGGAGCCTAGCGGTGGAGGCGAGCAGTACTTC.

The chain's CDR3 is CASSATSGSYNEQFF. CDR3 nucleotide sequence: TGTGCCAGCAGTGCGACTAGCGGATCCTACAATGAGCAGTTCTTC. The chain couples TRBV2 to TRBJ2-1, with 9 positions matching TRBD2. With 4 bases clipped from V and 1 base from J, the junction kept 2 bases outside the gene matches. CDR1 and CDR2 from the germline V gene are SNHLY and FYNNEI. The CDR3 has 15 residues.

The chain combines TRBV10-3 with TRBJ1-1; weak D call: TRBD1 (6 bases). Trimming pared 0 bases from V and 0 bases from J, leaving 8 bases between. Per the germline V gene, CDR1 is ENHRY and CDR2 is SYGVKD. This CDR3 is 15 amino acids long. Here the CDR3 reads CAISESAGVNTEAFF. In DNA, the CDR3 is TGTGCCATCAGTGAGTCTGCAGGGGTGAACACTGAAGCTTTCTTT.

V is TRBV5-1 and J is TRBJ2-7; 7 bases align to TRBD2. CDR1 and CDR2 from the germline V gene are SGHRS and YFSETQ. This CDR3 contains 16 residues. J was trimmed by 0 bases and V by 0 bases; bases with no gene match: 6. The CDR3 sequence: CASSLGTSATSYEQYF. As DNA, the CDR3 is TGCGCCAGCAGCTTGGGTACTAGCGCGACCTCCTACGAGCAGTACTTC.

The gene calls are TRBV4-3 and TRBJ1-2; TRBD1 matches at 7 bases. From germline, CDR1 is LGHNA and CDR2 YSLEER. V was pared by 4 bases and J by 5 bases, with 7 bases of the junction left unmatched. This CDR3 region has 14 residues. CDR3: CASSPDRDTYGYTF. For the CDR3, the DNA is TGCGCCAGCAGCCCCGACAGGGATACGTATGGCTACACCTTC.

The chain combines TRBV15 with TRBJ2-3, with D possibly TRBD2 on 6 matching bases. Trimming left V 3 bases short and J 3 bases short, with 13 bases between. This CDR3 is built from 15 residues. In germline, CDR1 is LNHNV, CDR2 YYDKDF (reference sequence). The CDR3 here is CATSRDGRGTDTQYF. CDR3 bases: TGTGCCACCAGCAGGGACGGACGGGGGACAGATACGCAGTATTTT.

The V call is TRBV5-5, the J call TRBJ2-7; 7 nucleotides match TRBD2. Trimming removed 0 bases from V and 1 base from J; junction bases left unmatched: 13. The CDR3 length is 18 residues. Germline CDR1 reads SGHKS; CDR2 reads YYEKEE (reference sequence). CDR3 coding DNA: TGTGCCAGCAGCTTGGAGGGATTGGGCGGGAGTCGTTCCTACGAGCAGTACTTC. This translates into CASSLEGLGGSRSYEQYF.

J is TRBJ1-1 and V is TRBV5-1; D ambiguous. The length of the CDR3 is 17 residues. Germline CDR1 and CDR2: SGHRS and YFSETQ. The V end was cut by 0 bases, the J end by 0 bases, with 15 bases between. In nucleotides, the CDR3 is TGCGCCAGCAGCTTGGCCGTCGGCGGCCGAATGAACACTGAAGCTTTCTTT. Protein sequence: CASSLAVGGRMNTEAFF.